The clone carrying this T cell receptor beta chain was observed a few times. The antigen remains unidentified. This record comes from a study of vaccination effects on CD4 cells after COVID-19. The CDR3 spans 15 residues. The germline V gene encodes CDR1 SNHLY and CDR2 FYNNEI. Trimming left V 4 bases short and J 2 bases short, with 14 bases between. ViraFEST expansion of antigen-specific CD4+ T cells with viral peptide pools preceded sequencing. CD4+ T cells were isolated after around 10 days of culture. All participants had two doses of either the BNT162b2 or mRNA-1273 vaccine. None of the vaccinated had previously contracted SARS-CoV-2, and their nucleocapsid antibodies tested negative. Cultures of about 2 million PBMC per well contained 9.5 to 10 IU/ml IL-2 plus 10 ug/ml peptides. Some clones are missing from TCRdb's copy, which holds only in-frame ones; the method was immunoSEQ multiplex PCR. Of about 15,000 clones listed, about 74% were seen once; the top ten hold 20% to 25%.

The sequence came from a human donor who received a COVID-19 vaccine. This chain joins TRBV2 and TRBJ1-2, with no clear D. The source material was CD4+ T cells from PBMCs cultured with HCoV-NL63 spike peptides, sampled after COVID-19 vaccination. The DNA for the CDR3 is TGTGCCAGCAGTGCCCGGACCTCCGGCAACTATGGCTACACCTTC. Amino acid sequence: CASSARTSGNYGYTF.